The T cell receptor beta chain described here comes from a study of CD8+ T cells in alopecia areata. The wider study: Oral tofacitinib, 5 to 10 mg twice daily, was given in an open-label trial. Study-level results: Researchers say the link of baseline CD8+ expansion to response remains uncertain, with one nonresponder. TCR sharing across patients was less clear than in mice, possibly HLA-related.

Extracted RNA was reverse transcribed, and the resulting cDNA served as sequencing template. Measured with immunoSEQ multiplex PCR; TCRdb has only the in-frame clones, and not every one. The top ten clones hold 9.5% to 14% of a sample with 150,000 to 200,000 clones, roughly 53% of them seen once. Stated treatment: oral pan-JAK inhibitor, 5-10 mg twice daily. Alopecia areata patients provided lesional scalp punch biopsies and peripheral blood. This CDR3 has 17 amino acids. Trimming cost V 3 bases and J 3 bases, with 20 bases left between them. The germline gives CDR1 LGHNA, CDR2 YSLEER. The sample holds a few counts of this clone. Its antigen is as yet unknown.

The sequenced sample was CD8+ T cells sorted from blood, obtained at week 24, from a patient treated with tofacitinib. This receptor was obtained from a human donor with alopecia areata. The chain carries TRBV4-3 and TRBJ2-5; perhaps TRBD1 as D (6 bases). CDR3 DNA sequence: TGCGCCAGCAGCCATACGACTCAAGGGGGATGGGAAGAGACCCAGTACTTC. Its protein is CASSHTTQGGWEETQYF.